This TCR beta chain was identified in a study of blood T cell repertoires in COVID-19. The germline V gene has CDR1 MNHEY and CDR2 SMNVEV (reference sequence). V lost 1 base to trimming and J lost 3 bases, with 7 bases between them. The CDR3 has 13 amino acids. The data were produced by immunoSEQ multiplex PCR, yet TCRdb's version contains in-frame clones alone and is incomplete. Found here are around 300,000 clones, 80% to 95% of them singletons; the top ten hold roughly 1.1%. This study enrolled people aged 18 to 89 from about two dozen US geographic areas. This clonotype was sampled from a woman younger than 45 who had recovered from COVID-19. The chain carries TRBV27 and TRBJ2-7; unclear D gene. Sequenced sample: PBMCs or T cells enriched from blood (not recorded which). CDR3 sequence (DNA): TGTGCCAGCAGTTTATGGGCTAACTACGAGCAGTACTTC. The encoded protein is CASSLWANYEQYF.